Below, 10 T cell receptor beta chains from the same sample are listed, as sequenced in a study of blood T cell repertoires in COVID-19. Clones were read by immunoSEQ multiplex PCR, and TCRdb kept only the in-frame ones, dropping some. The sample holds some 100,000 clones; about 86% are singletons and the top ten take roughly 2.7%. The specimen was PBMCs or T cells enriched from blood (not recorded which). These receptors all come from a woman aged 45-60 years who had recovered from COVID-19.

The gene calls are TRBV28 and TRBJ1-2, with 8 bases that match TRBD1. The CDR3 runs 14 residues. Germline V gene lookup returns CDR1 MDHEN and CDR2 SYDVKM. Unmatched junction bases numbered 7, after V lost 3 bases and J lost 7 bases. The CDR3 reads CASSFRQGASGYTF. Here the CDR3 DNA reads TGTGCCAGCAGTTTTCGGCAGGGGGCGAGTGGCTACACCTTC.

The chain employs TRBV5-8 and TRBJ1-5; 9 bases align to TRBD1. The CDR3 covers 16 residues. Trimming took 4 bases from V and 2 from J; bases not matched to a gene: 7. Looked up from germline, CDR1 is SGHTS and CDR2 is YDEGEE. CDR3 region: CASSRDRARGNQPQHF. CDR3 DNA: TGTGCCAGCAGCCGGGACAGGGCGAGGGGCAATCAGCCCCAGCATTTT.

In regard to this clone: This clone may be a read error of a much larger clone one base away. The J gene is TRBJ1-1, the V gene TRBV3-1 (or the pseudogene TRBV3-2); possible D gene TRBD1, 5 bases. The germline CDR1 and CDR2 sequences are LGHDT and YNNKEL (reference sequence). This CDR3 has 16 amino acids. The CDR3 is CANSQEGRGKVPEAFF. Here the CDR3 DNA reads TGTGCCAACAGCCAAGAGGGGCGGGGGAAAGTCCCTGAAGCTTTCTTT.

The rearrangement uses TRBV29-1 and TRBJ1-6; 7 bases align to TRBD1. This CDR3 is 13 amino acids long. V lost 6 bases to trimming and J lost 8 bases; unmatched junction nucleotides: 7. Germline V lookup: CDR1 SQVTM, CDR2 ANQGSEA. In nucleotides, the CDR3 is TGCAGCGTGAGCGAGGGGGCTGATTCACCCCTCCACTTT. This translates into CSVSEGADSPLHF. Complete variable domain (other parts from reference TRBV29-1 and TRBJ1-6): SAVISQKPSRDICQRGTSLTIQCQVDSQVTMMFWYRQQPGQSLTLIATANQGSEATYESGFVIDKFPISRPNLTFSTLTVSNMSPEDSSIYLCSVSEGADSPLHFGNGTRLTVT.

The rearrangement uses TRBV19 and TRBJ2-2; TRBD2 agrees at 9 bases. The CDR3 extends over 14 amino acids. Germline values: CDR1 LNHDA, CDR2 SQIVND (reference sequence). V was clipped by 4 bases and J by 7 bases; unmatched bases: 4. The CDR3 loop is CASSRAGGVGELFF. In DNA, the CDR3 is TGTGCCAGTAGTAGAGCGGGGGGAGTCGGGGAGCTGTTTTTT.

The chain is built from TRBV27 and TRBJ1-1; TRBD1 matches at 7 bases. J lost 1 base, V lost 9 bases, and 5 bases had no gene match. Germline V gives CDR1 MNHEY, CDR2 SMNVEV (reference sequence). This CDR3 contains 13 residues. Here the CDR3 reads CASRGQSNTEAFF. The CDR3 coding sequence is TGTGCCAGTAGGGGACAGTCGAACACTGAAGCTTTCTTT.

The J gene is TRBJ2-2, the V gene TRBV18; TRBD1 is a possible D gene (7 bases). Per the germline V gene, CDR1 is KGHSH and CDR2 is LQKENI. Trimming removed 6 bases at V and 0 bases at J, with 20 bases between. The CDR3 extends over 18 amino acids. The CDR3 bases are TGTGCCAGCTCCCCCATGGCAGGGGGGCTTACGAACACCGGGGAGCTGTTTTTT. Encoded protein: CASSPMAGGLTNTGELFF.

This clone has more than one count but fewer than ten. The chain combines TRBV28 with TRBJ1-1, with unresolved D. V shed 1 base and J shed 5 bases, with 5 bases lying between them. This CDR3 region has 12 residues. CDR1 and CDR2 (germline): MDHEN, SYDVKM. The DNA for the CDR3 is TGTGCCAGCAGTTTATTACGGACTGAAGCTTTCTTT. It encodes CASSLLRTEAFF.

The sample holds one count of this clone. The rearrangement uses TRBV28 and TRBJ1-2; a weak D match, TRBD1 (5 bases). V shed 7 bases and J shed 4 bases, with 25 bases lying between them. The CDR3 covers 17 residues. The germline gives CDR1 MDHEN, CDR2 SYDVKM. CDR3 in amino acids: CASTQWGVLAPVYGYTF. CDR3 DNA: TGTGCCAGCACCCAATGGGGGGTGCTGGCCCCTGTCTATGGCTACACCTTC.

The rearrangement uses TRBV19 and TRBJ1-5, with TRBD1 matching 11 bases. The CDR3 loop spans 15 amino acids. Trimming at V came to 5 bases and at J to 7 bases, leaving 7 bases not matched to a gene. Per germline, CDR1 LNHDA and CDR2 SQIVND (reference sequence). CDR3 region: CASSPMDRGQQPQHF. The CDR3 nucleotides read TGTGCCAGTAGTCCCATGGACAGGGGGCAACAGCCCCAGCATTTT.